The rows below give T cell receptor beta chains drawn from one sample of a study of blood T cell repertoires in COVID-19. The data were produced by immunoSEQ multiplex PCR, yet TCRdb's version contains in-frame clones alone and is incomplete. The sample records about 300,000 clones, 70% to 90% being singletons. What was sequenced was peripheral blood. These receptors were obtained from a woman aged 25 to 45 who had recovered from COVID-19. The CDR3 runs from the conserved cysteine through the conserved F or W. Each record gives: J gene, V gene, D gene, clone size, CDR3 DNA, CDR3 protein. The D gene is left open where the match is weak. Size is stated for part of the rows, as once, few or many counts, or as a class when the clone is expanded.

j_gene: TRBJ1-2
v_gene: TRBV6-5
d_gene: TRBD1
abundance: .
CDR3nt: TGTGCCAGCAGGAGGACAGGGAGCTACGGCTACACCTTC
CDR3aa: CASRRTGSYGYTF

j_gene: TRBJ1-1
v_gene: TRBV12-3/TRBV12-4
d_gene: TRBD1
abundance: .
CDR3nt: TGTGCCAGCACTTTAAGGGGGCTCGCTGAAGCTTTCTTT
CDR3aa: CASTLRGLAEAFF

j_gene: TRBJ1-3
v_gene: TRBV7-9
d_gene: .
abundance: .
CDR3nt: TGTGCCAGCAGCCCCCCAGATGGCTCTGGAAACACCATATATTTT
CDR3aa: CASSPPDGSGNTIYF

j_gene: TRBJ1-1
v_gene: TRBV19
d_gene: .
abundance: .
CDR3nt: TGTGCCAGTAGTATGCGGGATCGAGCTTTCTTT
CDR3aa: CASSMRDRAFF

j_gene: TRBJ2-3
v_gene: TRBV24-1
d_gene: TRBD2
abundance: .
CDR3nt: TGTGCCACCAGTGACTTAGCGGGGTCTAGCACAGATACGCAGTATTTT
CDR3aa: CATSDLAGSSTDTQYF

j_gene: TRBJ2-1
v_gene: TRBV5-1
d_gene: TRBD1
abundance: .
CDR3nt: TGCGCCAGCAGCATCCGGGGACAGGGGACCTACAATGAGCAGTTCTTC
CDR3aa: CASSIRGQGTYNEQFF

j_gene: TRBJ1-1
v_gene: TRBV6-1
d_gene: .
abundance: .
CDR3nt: TGTGCCAGCAGTGAAGTTGGCATGAACACTGAAGCTTTCTTT
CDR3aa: CASSEVGMNTEAFF

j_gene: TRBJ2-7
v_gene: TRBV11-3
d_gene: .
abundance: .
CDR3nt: TGTGCCAGCAGCTTAGACAGGGGCTACGGCGAGCAGTACTTC
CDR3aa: CASSLDRGYGEQYF

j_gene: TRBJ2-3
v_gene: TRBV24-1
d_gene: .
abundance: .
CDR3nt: TGTGCCACCAGTGACTGGATCCTAGCGTTTCAGAGCCCAGATACGCAGTATTTT
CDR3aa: CATSDWILAFQSPDTQYF

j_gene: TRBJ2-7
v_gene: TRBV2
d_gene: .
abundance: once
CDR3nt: TGTGCCAGCAGTGACGCGGGGTCCTACGAGCAGTACTTC
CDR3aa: CASSDAGSYEQYF